Following are 5 T cell receptor beta chains from one sample sequenced in a study of shared clonotypes between healthy human individuals. Using immunoSEQ multiplex PCR, the repertoire was profiled, and TCRdb retains in-frame clones only, with some absent. The table lists around 940,000 clones, approximately 80% of them singletons, with approximately 1.5% in the top ten. Sequenced: memory CD4+ T cells sorted from blood. Subset: CD45RA-negative fraction. These receptors all stem from a young man in good health.

This clone was counted a few times. The V gene is TRBV2, the J gene TRBJ2-3; D is unresolved. CDR1 SNHLY and CDR2 FYNNEI come from the germline V gene. Between the trimmed V and J ends, which lost 4 bases and 2 bases, there was a span of 16 bases. CDR3 size: 16 residues. CDR3 sequence reads: CASSGWRSRATDTQYF. In DNA, the CDR3 is TGTGCCAGCAGTGGATGGCGGAGTCGGGCCACAGATACGCAGTATTTT.

The chain couples TRBV15 to TRBJ2-7; TRBD2 matches at 12 bases. The germline CDR1 and CDR2 sequences are LNHNV and YYDKDF (reference sequence). V trimming: 5 bases; J trimming: 3 bases; junction bases outside the gene matches: 2. This CDR3 contains 14 residues. The CDR3 spells CATSRGLAGYEQYF. DNA of the CDR3: TGTGCCACCAGCCGGGGACTAGCGGGCTACGAGCAGTACTTC.

The chain recombines TRBV9 with TRBJ2-4, with no clear D. This CDR3 comprises 14 residues. Trimming left V 4 bases short and J 3 bases short, with 11 bases between. Germline values: CDR1 SGDLS, CDR2 YYNGEE. DNA of the CDR3: TGTGCCAGCAGCCCGGCGGCCGGCAAAAACATTCAGTACTTC. Its protein is CASSPAAGKNIQYF.

The chain combines TRBV30 with TRBJ2-2; 9 bases align to TRBD1. Germline V CDR1 and CDR2: GTSNPN, SVGIG (reference sequence). Trimming removed 1 base from V and 7 bases from J; junction bases left unmatched: 4. The CDR3 sequence is 14 residues long. CDR3 region: CAWSAGQGGGELFF. The CDR3 DNA is TGTGCCTGGAGTGCGGGACAGGGTGGCGGGGAGCTGTTTTTT.

The chain has TRBV6-8 and TRBJ1-3; unclear D gene. With 4 bases removed from V and 4 bases from J, the gap between germline ends came to 11 bases. Germline V CDR1 and CDR2: MNHGY, SAAAGT. The CDR3 is 14 residues long. CDR3 in DNA: TGTGCCAGCAGTTTCTCGGGGTTCGGAAACACCATATATTTT. Protein sequence: CASSFSGFGNTIYF.